This T cell receptor beta chain comes out of a study of type 1 regulatory T cells. The wider study: T-allo10 is a Tr1-enriched, alloantigen-specific CD4 T cell product made in vitro.

TCRdb reprocessed the reads with MiXCR, giving one entry per CDR3 protein. The table has fewer than 5,500 distinct CDR3 sequences, about 24% seen once. Study-level points and caveats: Compared with non-type 1 regulatory T cells, type 1 regulatory T cells showed a more restricted TCR repertoire.

This clonotype was seen only a few times. The antigen is unknown. CDR3 length equals 13 residues. Between the trimmed V and J ends, which lost 8 bases and 2 bases, there was a span of 9 bases. The germline CDR1 and CDR2 sequences are KGHSH and LQKENI. This clonotype was sampled from a human donor in good health. J is TRBJ2-2 and V is TRBV18, with D unclear. The specimen was cultured type 1 regulatory T (Tr1) cells, either the whole culture or a sorted fraction (not recorded which). CDR3 bases: TGTGCCAGCCGAAGAAGTAACACCGGGGAGCTGTTTTTT. As protein: CASRRSNTGELFF. The variable domain in full, completed from reference TRBV18 and TRBJ2-2, reads NAGVMQNPRHLVRRRGQEARLRCSPMKGHSHVYWYRQLPEEGLKFMVYLQKENIIDESGMPKERFSAEFPKEGPSILRIQQVVRGDSAAYFCASRRSNTGELFFGEGSRLTVL.